One and the same sample provided the 5 T cell receptor beta chains below, sequenced in a study of blood T cell repertoires in COVID-19. The assay was immunoSEQ multiplex PCR, and TCRdb's table has in-frame clones only and misses some. The data show approximately 170,000 clones, about 90% seen once. Sequencing used peripheral blood. The receptors originated from a woman between 70 and 85 years old with acute or convalescent COVID-19.

The V gene is TRBV27, the J gene TRBJ1-1, with no clear D. V was pared by 7 bases and J by 5 bases, with 8 bases between. Germline CDR1 is MNHEY and CDR2 is SMNVEV (reference sequence). This CDR3 comprises 11 residues. For the CDR3, the DNA is TGTGCCAGCACAGATTATACTGAAGCTTTCTTT. This sequence encodes CASTDYTEAFF.

V usage is TRBV18 and J usage is TRBJ2-6; 8 bases align to TRBD2. The J segment lost 1 base and the V segment lost 3 bases, leaving 5 bases of the junction unmatched. The CDR3 totals 17 residues. The germline V gene encodes CDR1 KGHSH and CDR2 LQKENI. CDR3 amino acids: CASSPAREGSGANVLTF. The CDR3 bases are TGTGCCAGCTCACCGGCCCGGGAGGGTTCTGGGGCCAACGTCCTGACTTTC. The full variable domain, rest sourced from reference TRBV18 and TRBJ2-6, is NAGVMQNPRHLVRRRGQEARLRCSPMKGHSHVYWYRQLPEEGLKFMVYLQKENIIDESGMPKERFSAEFPKEGPSILRIQQVVRGDSAAYFCASSPAREGSGANVLTFGAGSRLTVL.

The chain employs TRBV29-1 and TRBJ1-1; unclear D gene. The CDR3 loop spans 18 amino acids. Germline V gene sequence: CDR1 SQVTM, CDR2 ANQGSEA. V lost 0 bases and J 4 bases, leaving 24 bases between the germline ends. The chain's CDR3 is CSVEDLYSSSFSSTEAFF. The DNA of the CDR3 is TGCAGCGTTGAAGATCTTTATTCTTCGTCCTTCTCTTCCACTGAAGCTTTCTTT.

The chain links TRBV25-1 to TRBJ1-5, with a tentative D call TRBD1 (5 bases). The CDR3 is made up of 16 amino acids. The ends were cut back, 1 base at V and 2 bases at J, with 12 bases in the middle. CDR1 is MGHDK, CDR2 SYGVNS, per germline. CDR3 nucleotides: TGTGCCAGCAGTGAATCCCGGGGGGTGGGCAATCAGCCCCAGCATTTT. It specifies CASSESRGVGNQPQHF.

The chain carries TRBV19 and TRBJ2-5; 9 positions match TRBD2. The germline V gene encodes CDR1 LNHDA and CDR2 SQIVND (reference sequence). With V trimmed by 6 bases and J by 5 bases, 10 bases remained unmatched. The CDR3 is made up of 15 amino acids. The CDR3 sequence: CASSTSSGVGETQYF. CDR3 bases: TGTGCCAGTAGCACGTCTAGCGGGGTCGGTGAGACCCAGTACTTC.